This is a list of T cell receptor beta chains from one sample in a study of blood T cell repertoires in COVID-19. Only in-frame clones appear in the TCRdb table, and some are missing; sequencing was by immunoSEQ multiplex PCR. This repertoire shows around 70,000 clones, 87% found once; its top ten account for over 25%. Sequencing was performed on peripheral blood. The receptors here all came from a woman of 80 years or more with active or convalescent COVID-19. Each CDR3 is given with its conserved first and last residue. The D gene is left open where the match is weak. The size of a clone is reported for some rows only, either as once, few or many, or as a class for expanded clones.

j_call,d_call,clone_size,cdr3_length,v_call,cdr3_nt,cdr3_aa
TRBJ1-4,NA,NA,13,TRBV18,TGTGCCAGCTCACCACTCGAGTCTGAAAAACTGTTTTTT,CASSPLESEKLFF
TRBJ1-2,NA,NA,11,TRBV30,TGTGCCTGGACCGGACAGTATGGCTACACCTTC,CAWTGQYGYTF
TRBJ1-2,NA,NA,15,TRBV18,TGTGCCAGCTCACCAAGCTCACCCCCGAACTATGGCTACACCTTC,CASSPSSPPNYGYTF
TRBJ1-2,NA,NA,11,TRBV28,TGTGCCAGCAGTTTATCACCCTACTACACCTTC,CASSLSPYYTF
TRBJ2-1,TRBD2,NA,18,TRBV7-2,TGTGCCAGCAGCTTATGGACTAGCGGGGGGGGAACCTACAATGAGCAGTTCTTC,CASSLWTSGGGTYNEQFF
TRBJ1-2,TRBD1,once,14,TRBV7-9,TGTGCCAGCAGCTTGACCGGGACAGGGAATGGCTACACCTTC,CASSLTGTGNGYTF
TRBJ1-2,TRBD1,NA,14,TRBV27,TGTGCCAGCAGTTTTGGGGACAGGGCGGGTGGCTACACCTTC,CASSFGDRAGGYTF
TRBJ1-1,NA,NA,13,TRBV30,TGTGCCTGGAGCCTTCAAGGGGATCGGCAAGCTTTCTTT,CAWSLQGDRQAFF
TRBJ2-7,TRBD1,NA,14,TRBV18,TGTGCCAGCTCAGCGCAGGGGGCTGAGTACGAGCAGTACTTC,CASSAQGAEYEQYF
TRBJ2-1,TRBD1,NA,16,TRBV5-1,TGCGCCAGCAGCTTGATGGGACAGCGAAACCCAAATGAGCAGTTCTTC,CASSLMGQRNPNEQFF
TRBJ1-1,NA,few,11,TRBV20-1,TGCAGTGCTCTCCTGTTGACTGAAGCTTTCTTT,CSALLLTEAFF
TRBJ2-6,TRBD1,once,17,TRBV3-1/TRBV3-2,TGTGCCAGCAGCCACACAGGGGGAAGCTCTGGGGCCAACGTCCTGACTTTC,CASSHTGGSSGANVLTF
TRBJ1-3,NA,NA,15,TRBV29-1,TGCAGCGTTGTGTGGGCAACCTACTCTGGAAACACCATATATTTT,CSVVWATYSGNTIYF
TRBJ2-6,NA,NA,13,TRBV5-1,TGCGCCAGCAGCCCCCTGGGGGCCAACGTCCTGACTTTC,CASSPLGANVLTF
TRBJ1-1,NA,NA,14,TRBV6-5,TGTGCCAGCGGCGCACGGGGGGGGACCACTGAAGCTTTCTTT,CASGARGGTTEAFF
TRBJ1-2,TRBD1,NA,13,TRBV2,TGTGCCAGCAGAGAGACAGGGAAGGGAGGCTACACCTTC,CASRETGKGGYTF
TRBJ2-3,TRBD1,NA,17,TRBV5-1,TGCGCCAGCAGCTCCCAGTGGAGGACAGGTGGCACAGATACGCAGTATTTT,CASSSQWRTGGTDTQYF
TRBJ1-5,NA,NA,13,TRBV10-3,TGTGCCAAACGCGGGCAAGGCAATCAGCCCCAGCATTTT,CAKRGQGNQPQHF
TRBJ1-2,NA,NA,15,TRBV9,TGTGCCAGCAGCGTAGACGGCAGGCAACCGGCTGGCTACACCTTC,CASSVDGRQPAGYTF
TRBJ2-3,NA,few,15,TRBV6-6,TGTGCCAGCAGCCCGGCCGGGACTAGCACAGATACGCAGTATTTT,CASSPAGTSTDTQYF
TRBJ1-2,TRBD1,few,16,TRBV4-3,TGCGCCAGCAGCCAAGAACGGACCGACAGGGCCTATGGCTACACCTTC,CASSQERTDRAYGYTF
TRBJ2-3,NA,NA,12,TRBV3-1/TRBV3-2,TGTGCCAGCAGCCTACACACAGATACGCAGTATTTT,CASSLHTDTQYF
TRBJ1-2,NA,NA,13,TRBV5-1,TGCGCCAGCAGCTTGGACACCTACTATGGCTACACCTTC,CASSLDTYYGYTF
TRBJ1-2,NA,NA,12,TRBV12-3/TRBV12-4,TGTGCCAGCAGTTGGGGGCAGGGTGGCTACACCTTC,CASSWGQGGYTF
TRBJ2-7,NA,few,14,TRBV7-9,TGTGCCAGCAGCCCCGAGATAAAACGGTACGAGCAGTACTTC,CASSPEIKRYEQYF
TRBJ2-3,TRBD2,NA,16,TRBV10-3,TGTGCCATCAGTGAGTACGAAGCGGGGGGTAGAGATACGCAGTATTTT,CAISEYEAGGRDTQYF
TRBJ2-3,NA,NA,11,TRBV7-8,TGTGCCAGCAGCCCCGGGAATACGCAGTATTTT,CASSPGNTQYF
TRBJ2-7,TRBD2,NA,14,TRBV7-9,TGTGCCAGCAGCTTCGAGACTAGCCGCTACGAGCAGTACTTC,CASSFETSRYEQYF
TRBJ2-1,TRBD2,NA,16,TRBV5-6,TGTGCCAGCAGCATAGAACTAGCGGGGTACTACAATGAGCAGTTCTTC,CASSIELAGYYNEQFF
TRBJ2-7,TRBD1,once,18,TRBV9,TGTGCCAGCAGCCCGCGGGACAGGGGAATCCTTCCTACATACGAGCAGTACTTC,CASSPRDRGILPTYEQYF
TRBJ1-1,NA,NA,14,TRBV30,TGTGCCTGGAGTGTAGGGAGCCAGAACACTGAAGCTTTCTTT,CAWSVGSQNTEAFF
TRBJ2-1,NA,once,14,TRBV7-3,TGTGCCAGCGCCTACTCAAGTTCCTACAATGAGCAGTTCTTC,CASAYSSSYNEQFF
TRBJ1-3,NA,NA,14,TRBV6-5,TGTGCCAGCAGTTTAGACAGATTTGGAAACACCATATATTTT,CASSLDRFGNTIYF
TRBJ1-5,NA,NA,14,TRBV2,TGTGCCAGCCAGACAGGTACTTCCAATCAGCCCCAGCATTTT,CASQTGTSNQPQHF
TRBJ2-1,NA,NA,15,TRBV28,TGTGCCAGCAGTTATCGCCGGCTAGCGTCCAATGAGCAGTTCTTC,CASSYRRLASNEQFF